This note documents a single TCR beta chain sequence. In the original processing: Amplification of reference gene primers provided the estimated nucleated cell counts. The method was immunoSEQ multiplex PCR; TCRdb's version includes in-frame clones alone and lacks a portion of them. The V and J calls and clone size are taken from that table; D and trimming were inferred from the DNA. This table has approximately 290,000 clones, approximately 90% appearing once. This specimen belongs to a study of blood T cell repertoires in COVID-19. Study-level information: Samples of COVID-19 (acute and convalescent) were obtained from the United States, Italy and Spain. The cDNA or gDNA used as material had been derived from T cells, B-cell-depleted T cells, or PBMCs.

The CDR3 consists of 14 residues. Germline loops: CDR1 SGHTS, CDR2 YDEGEE. V dropped 3 bases and J dropped 10; count of bases not matched to a gene: 1. The V call is TRBV5-8, the J call TRBJ2-1; 16 bases are shared with TRBD2. Material: peripheral blood. The clonotype was recovered from a woman between 55 and 75 years old with acute or convalescent COVID-19. The CDR3 nucleotides are TGTGCCAGCAGCTCGGGACTAGCGGGGGGGGAGCAGTTCTTC. It codes for CASSSGLAGGEQFF.